This TCR beta chain was recovered during a study of PD-L1 blockade in urothelial cancer. Study at large: Peripheral blood specimens exhibited a median yield of 141,255 T cells. General study findings and limits: Stronger expansion of tumor-associated clones in blood at 3 weeks distinguished durable-benefit patients.

On this clone: Its antigen remains unidentified.

The cohort comprised individuals with locally advanced or metastatic urothelial carcinoma. Every PCR received spiked-in synthetic TCR analog templates. This table comes from immunoSEQ multiplex PCR, and its TCRdb copy is limited to in-frame clones, with some not included. The sample includes some 35,000 clones, 80% to 95% of them seen just once. Deletions cut 0 bases from V and 0 bases from J, with 9 bases between. This CDR3 spans 16 amino acids. Germline CDR1 SGHRS, CDR2 YFSETQ. V usage is TRBV5-1 and J usage is TRBJ2-2, with a weak D call TRBD2 (5 bases). The receptor was isolated from a man aged 70 or older with urothelial cancer. The source material was PBMCs, sampled around atezolizumab (anti-PD-L1) treatment. The CDR3 DNA is TGCGCCAGCAGCTTGGATCGGGGAACGAACACCGGGGAGCTGTTTTTT. Its translation: CASSLDRGTNTGELFF.